Below, 7 T cell receptor beta chains from the same sample are listed, as sequenced in a study of spatial heterogeneity in lung cancer. No antigens are known for them. Indicated time point: sample taken at primary tumor resection. Findings and caveats of the study: Tumors with more nonsynonymous mutations had more expanded intratumoral alpha and beta TCRs.

TCRdb re-called the 5' RACE reads with MiXCR, one entry per CDR3 protein. This sample yields about 27,000 distinct CDR3 sequences, of which roughly 7.2% are seen a single time; around 25% belongs to the top ten. The specimen comprised lung tumor tissue, sampled at surgery. Every receptor here comes from a male donor with early-stage non-small cell lung cancer.

This clonotype was observed at least ten times. The genes are TRBV20-1 and TRBJ2-7; no firm D call. Germline V gene data show CDR1 as DFQATT and CDR2 as SNEGSKA (reference sequence). V was shortened by 3 bases and J by 2 bases, with 8 bases between the two germline ends. The CDR3 is 12 amino acids. CDR3 sequence reads: CSARDRTYEQYF. The CDR3 DNA follows: TGCAGTGCTAGGGATCGCACCTACGAGCAGTACTTC.

This clonotype was seen a few times. The CDR3 DNA sequence: TGTGCCAGCTCACCTTTCCAGGCATCAACTAATGAAAAACTGTTTTTT. Translated: CASSPFQASTNEKLFF. This sequence joins TRBV18 and TRBJ1-4; D not certain. CDR1 is KGHSH, CDR2 LQKENI, per germline. CDR3 length: 16 residues. The ends were cut back, 3 bases at V and 0 bases at J, with 11 bases in the middle.

The gene calls are TRBV7-2 and TRBJ2-7; D assignment may be TRBD1 or TRBD2 (5 bases each). The germline CDR1 and CDR2 sequences are SGHTA and FQGNSA. V dropped 3 bases and J dropped 2 bases, with 11 bases sitting between them. This CDR3 has 14 residues. CDR3 bases: TGTGCCAGCAGCTTCTCAGGGAGCACCTACGAGCAGTACTTC. It translates to CASSFSGSTYEQYF.

In this sample, this clonotype turned up many times. The gene calls are TRBV12-3 or TRBV12-4 and TRBJ2-1; TRBD2 matches at 14 bases. The CDR3 runs to 18 residues. Trimming took 2 bases from V and 3 from J; bases not matched to a gene: 6. CDR3 sequence (DNA): TGTGCCAGCAGTTTACCGGGACTAGCGGGGGTTTACTACAATGAGCAGTTCTTC. Its protein product is CASSLPGLAGVYYNEQFF.

This clonotype was observed a handful of times. This chain connects TRBV6-5 to TRBJ1-1, with D possibly matching TRBD1 (6 bases). The CDR3 totals 13 residues. Trimming removed 3 bases from V and 5 bases from J, with 10 bases in between. CDR1 is MNHEY, CDR2 SVGAGI, per germline. As DNA, the CDR3 is TGTGCCAGCAGTTATGATAGGGGGACTGAAGCTTTCTTT. It is translated as CASSYDRGTEAFF.

This clonotype was detected a few times. J is TRBJ1-3 and V is TRBV28; 9 nucleotides agree with TRBD1. CDR3 size: 16 residues. Germline values: CDR1 MDHEN, CDR2 SYDVKM. V lost 5 bases to trimming and J lost 4 bases; unmatched junction nucleotides: 9. The CDR3 DNA reads as TGTGCCAGCAGTGGATACAGGGGGCCAGGGGGAAACACCATATATTTT. Its translation: CASSGYRGPGGNTIYF.

This clonotype was seen only once. The CDR3 sequence: CASSYSLGQNNEQFF. DNA of the CDR3: TGTGCCAGCAGTTACTCGTTGGGACAAAACAATGAGCAGTTCTTC. V is TRBV6-6 and J is TRBJ2-1; a weak D match, TRBD1 (6 bases). The germline V and J ends were trimmed by 0 bases and 5 bases, with 11 bases remaining between them. The CDR3 sequence is 15 residues long. Germline values: CDR1 MNHNY, CDR2 SVGAGI (reference sequence).